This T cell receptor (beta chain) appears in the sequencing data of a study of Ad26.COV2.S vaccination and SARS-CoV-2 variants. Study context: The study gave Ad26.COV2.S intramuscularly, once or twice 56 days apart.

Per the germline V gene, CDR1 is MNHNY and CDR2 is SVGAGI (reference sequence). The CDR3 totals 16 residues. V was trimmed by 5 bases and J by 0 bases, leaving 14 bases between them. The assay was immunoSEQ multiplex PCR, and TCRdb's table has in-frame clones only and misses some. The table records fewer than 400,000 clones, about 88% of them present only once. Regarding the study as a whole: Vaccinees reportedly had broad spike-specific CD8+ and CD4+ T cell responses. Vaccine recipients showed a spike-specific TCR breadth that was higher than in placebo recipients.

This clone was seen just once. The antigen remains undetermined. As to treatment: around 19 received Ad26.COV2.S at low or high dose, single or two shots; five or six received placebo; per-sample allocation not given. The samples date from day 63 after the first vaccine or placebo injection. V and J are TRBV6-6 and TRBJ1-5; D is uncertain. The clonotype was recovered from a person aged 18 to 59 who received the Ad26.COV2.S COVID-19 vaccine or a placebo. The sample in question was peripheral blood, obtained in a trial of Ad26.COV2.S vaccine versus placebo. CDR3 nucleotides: TGTGCCAGCAGTCCTAGCGCCGGTTATAGCAATCAGCCCCAGCATTTT. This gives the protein CASSPSAGYSNQPQHF.